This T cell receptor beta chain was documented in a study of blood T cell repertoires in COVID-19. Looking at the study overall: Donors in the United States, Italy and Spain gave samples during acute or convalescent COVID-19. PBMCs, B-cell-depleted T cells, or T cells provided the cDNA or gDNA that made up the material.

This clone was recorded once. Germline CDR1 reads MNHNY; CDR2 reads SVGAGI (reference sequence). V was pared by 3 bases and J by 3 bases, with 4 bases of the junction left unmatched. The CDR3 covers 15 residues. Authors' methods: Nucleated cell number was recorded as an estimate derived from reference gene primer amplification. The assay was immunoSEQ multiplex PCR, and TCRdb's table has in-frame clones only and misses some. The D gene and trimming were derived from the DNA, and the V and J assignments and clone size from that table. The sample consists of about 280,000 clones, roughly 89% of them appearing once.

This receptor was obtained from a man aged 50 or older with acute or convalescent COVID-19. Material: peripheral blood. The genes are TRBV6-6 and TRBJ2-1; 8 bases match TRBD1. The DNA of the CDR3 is TGTGCCAGCAGTTATCAGGGGGCTGACTACAATGAGCAGTTCTTC. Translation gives CASSYQGADYNEQFF.